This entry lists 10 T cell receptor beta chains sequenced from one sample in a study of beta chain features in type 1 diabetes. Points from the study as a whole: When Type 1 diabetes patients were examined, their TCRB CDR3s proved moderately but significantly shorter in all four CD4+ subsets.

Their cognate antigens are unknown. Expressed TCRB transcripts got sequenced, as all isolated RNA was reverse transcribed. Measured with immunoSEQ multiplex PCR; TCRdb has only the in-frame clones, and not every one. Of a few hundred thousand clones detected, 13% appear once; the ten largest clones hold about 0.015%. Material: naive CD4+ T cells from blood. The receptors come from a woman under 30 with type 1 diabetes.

The CDR3 nucleotides are TGTGCCAGCAGCATAGGGAGGGAGCAGTTCTTC. This codes for CASSIGREQFF. V usage is TRBV5-4 and J usage is TRBJ2-1; D is perhaps TRBD2 (6 bases). This CDR3 is built from 11 residues. The V gene's germline CDR1 is SGHNT and CDR2 YYREEE (reference sequence). V lost 4 bases and J lost 10, with 9 bases in between.

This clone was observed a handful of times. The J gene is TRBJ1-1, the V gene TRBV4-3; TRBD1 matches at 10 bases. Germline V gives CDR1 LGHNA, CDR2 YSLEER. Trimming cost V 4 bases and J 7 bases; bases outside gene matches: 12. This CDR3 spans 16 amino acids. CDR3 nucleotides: TGCGCCAGCAGCCCCAGCAGAGCGGGACAGGGGAATGAAGCTTTCTTT. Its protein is CASSPSRAGQGNEAFF.

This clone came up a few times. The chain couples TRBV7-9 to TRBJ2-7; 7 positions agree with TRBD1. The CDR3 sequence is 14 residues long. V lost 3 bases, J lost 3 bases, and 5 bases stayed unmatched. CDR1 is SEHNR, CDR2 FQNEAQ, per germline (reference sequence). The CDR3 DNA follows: TGTGCCAGCAGCTTGGGACAGTCCAACTACGAGCAGTACTTC. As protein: CASSLGQSNYEQYF.

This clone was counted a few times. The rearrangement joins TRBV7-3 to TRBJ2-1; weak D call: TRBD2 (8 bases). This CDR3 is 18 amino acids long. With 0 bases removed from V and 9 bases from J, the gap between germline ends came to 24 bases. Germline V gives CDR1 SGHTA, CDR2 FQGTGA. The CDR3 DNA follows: TGTGCCAGCAGCTTAACGACCGGACTAGCAGGGGGAATGGCTGAGCAGTTCTTC. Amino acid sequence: CASSLTTGLAGGMAEQFF. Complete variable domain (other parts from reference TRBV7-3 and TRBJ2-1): GAGVSQTPSNKVTEKGKYVELRCDPISGHTALYWYRQSLGQGPEFLIYFQGTGAADDSGLPNDRFFAVRPEGSVSTLKIQRTERGDSAVYLCASSLTTGLAGGMAEQFFGPGTRLTVL.

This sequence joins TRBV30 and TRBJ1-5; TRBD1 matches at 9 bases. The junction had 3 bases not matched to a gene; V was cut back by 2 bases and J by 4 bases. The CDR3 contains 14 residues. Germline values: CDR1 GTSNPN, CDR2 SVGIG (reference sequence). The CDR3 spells CAWSRGTGNQPQHF. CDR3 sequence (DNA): TGTGCCTGGAGTCGGGGGACAGGGAATCAGCCCCAGCATTTT.

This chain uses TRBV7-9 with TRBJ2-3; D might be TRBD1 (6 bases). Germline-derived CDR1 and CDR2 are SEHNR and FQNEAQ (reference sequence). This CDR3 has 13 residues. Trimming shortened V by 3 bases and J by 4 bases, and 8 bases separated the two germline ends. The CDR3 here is CASSLGASDTQYF. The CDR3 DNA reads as TGTGCCAGCAGCTTGGGGGCCTCAGATACGCAGTATTTT.

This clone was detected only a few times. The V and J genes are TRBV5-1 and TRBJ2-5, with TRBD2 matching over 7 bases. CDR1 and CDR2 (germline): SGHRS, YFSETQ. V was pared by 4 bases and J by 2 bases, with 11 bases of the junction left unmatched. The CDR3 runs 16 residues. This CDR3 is CASSAQGLQPQETQYF. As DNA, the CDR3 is TGCGCCAGCAGCGCTCAGGGACTACAACCACAAGAGACCCAGTACTTC.

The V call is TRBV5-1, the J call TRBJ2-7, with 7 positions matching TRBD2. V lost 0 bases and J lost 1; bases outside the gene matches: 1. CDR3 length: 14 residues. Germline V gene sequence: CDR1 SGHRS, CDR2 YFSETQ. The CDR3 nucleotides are TGCGCCAGCAGCTTGGAGCGGGGTTCCTACGAGCAGTACTTC. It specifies CASSLERGSYEQYF.

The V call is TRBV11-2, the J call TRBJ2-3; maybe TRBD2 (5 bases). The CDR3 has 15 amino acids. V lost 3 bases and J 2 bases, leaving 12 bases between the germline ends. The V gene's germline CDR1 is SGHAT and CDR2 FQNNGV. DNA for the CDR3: TGTGCCAGCAGCTTGACAATAGCGTCCACAGATACGCAGTATTTT. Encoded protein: CASSLTIASTDTQYF. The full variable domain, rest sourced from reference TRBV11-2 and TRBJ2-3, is EAGVAQSPRYKIIEKRQSVAFWCNPISGHATLYWYQQILGQGPKLLIQFQNNGVVDDSQLPKDRFSAERLKGVDSTLKIQPAKLEDSAVYLCASSLTIASTDTQYFGPGTRLTVL.

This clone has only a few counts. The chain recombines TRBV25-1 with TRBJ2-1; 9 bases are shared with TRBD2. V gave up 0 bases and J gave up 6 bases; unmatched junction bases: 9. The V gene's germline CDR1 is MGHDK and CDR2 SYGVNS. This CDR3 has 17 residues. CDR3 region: CASSEYKAGGPPNEQFF. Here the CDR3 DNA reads TGTGCCAGCAGTGAATATAAGGCGGGAGGGCCCCCCAATGAGCAGTTCTTC.